This T cell receptor beta chain originates from a study of blood T cell repertoires in COVID-19. The authors' processing: Reference gene primer amplification gave estimated nucleated cell counts. The repertoire was sequenced with immunoSEQ multiplex PCR; TCRdb's copy has only in-frame clones and lacks some. Clonal size and the V and J genes are those of that table, whereas D and trimming came from the DNA. The sample lists over 55,000 clones; 70% to 90% were seen once. Germline CDR1 and CDR2: LGHDT and YNNKEL (reference sequence). CDR3 size: 16 residues. V lost 1 base, J lost 4 bases, and 2 bases stayed unmatched. Worth noting for this clone: This same CDR3 is encoded by further DNA sequences in the sample.

This TCR derives from a woman in her thirties or forties with acute COVID-19. The J gene is TRBJ2-3, the V gene TRBV3-1 (or the pseudogene TRBV3-2); TRBD2 agrees at 13 bases. The sequencing input was PBMCs or T cells enriched from blood (not recorded which). The CDR3 sequence: CASSQGLAGGPDTQYF. Written as DNA, the CDR3 is TGTGCCAGCAGCCAAGGACTAGCGGGAGGACCAGATACGCAGTATTTT.